This T cell receptor beta chain was identified in a study of blood T cells in healthy people across ages. The CDR3 runs 15 residues. CDR1 is SGHTA, CDR2 FQGNSA, per germline. V was clipped by 4 bases and J by 4 bases; unmatched bases: 8. Primers used in a second PCR of roughly 6 to 11 cycles were a sample-barcoded 5' primer and a J-beta primer mix. The template-switch adaptor, which had 12 random nucleotides, put a tag on each cDNA molecule. From the 5' RACE reads, TCRdb called clonotypes with MiXCR, one entry per CDR3 protein. The sample lists around 600,000 distinct CDR3 sequences, around half occurring once. Overall study findings and caveats: Correlation between TCR beta diversity and naive T cell percentage was strong. Relative to aged donors, long-lived donors carried more naive CD4+ cells and displayed higher diversity.

Healthy Caucasians from Russia aged roughly 6 to 95 served as donors. With respect to this clonotype: The antigen is unknown.

This clonotype was obtained from a man at least 80 years old in good health. Sequencing used blood. V is TRBV7-2 and J is TRBJ2-3, with 7 bases aligning to TRBD2. The CDR3 is CASSYSGYGSDTQYF. CDR3 nucleotide sequence: TGTGCCAGCAGCTATAGCGGGTACGGGTCAGATACGCAGTATTTT.